This T cell receptor (beta chain) was recorded in a study of blood T cell repertoires in COVID-19. Study overall: The cDNA or gDNA used as material had been derived from T cells, B-cell-depleted T cells, or PBMCs.

Germline CDR1 and CDR2: SEHNR and FQNEAQ (reference sequence). This CDR3 region has 12 residues. V lost 1 base, J lost 9 bases, and 9 bases lay in between. A few counts support this clone. Profiling relied on immunoSEQ multiplex PCR, and the TCRdb table lists in-frame clones only, not all of them. Among 370,000 or so clones, roughly 86% were seen once, and the ten largest hold more than 0.95%. This TCR derives from a human donor with acute or convalescent COVID-19. The donor label of this sample is uncertain. V is TRBV7-9 and J is TRBJ1-1, with no clear D. Input material: peripheral blood. This CDR3 reads CASSLDPGKAFF. The CDR3, as DNA: TGTGCCAGCAGCTTAGATCCGGGTAAAGCTTTCTTT.